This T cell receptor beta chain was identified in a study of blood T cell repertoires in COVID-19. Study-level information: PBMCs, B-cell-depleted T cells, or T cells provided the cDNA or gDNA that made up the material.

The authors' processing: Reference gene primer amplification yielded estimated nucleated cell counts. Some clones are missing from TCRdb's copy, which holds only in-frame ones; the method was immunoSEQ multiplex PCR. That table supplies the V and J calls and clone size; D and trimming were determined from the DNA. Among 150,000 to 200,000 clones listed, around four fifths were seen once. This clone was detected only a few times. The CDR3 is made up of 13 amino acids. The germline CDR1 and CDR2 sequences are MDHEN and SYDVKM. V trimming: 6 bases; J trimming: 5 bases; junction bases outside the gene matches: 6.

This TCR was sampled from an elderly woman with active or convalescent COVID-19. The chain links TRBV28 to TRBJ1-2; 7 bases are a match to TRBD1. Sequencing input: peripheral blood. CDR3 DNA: TGTGCCAGCAGACCGCCGGGACAGTATGGCTACACCTTC. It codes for CASRPPGQYGYTF.